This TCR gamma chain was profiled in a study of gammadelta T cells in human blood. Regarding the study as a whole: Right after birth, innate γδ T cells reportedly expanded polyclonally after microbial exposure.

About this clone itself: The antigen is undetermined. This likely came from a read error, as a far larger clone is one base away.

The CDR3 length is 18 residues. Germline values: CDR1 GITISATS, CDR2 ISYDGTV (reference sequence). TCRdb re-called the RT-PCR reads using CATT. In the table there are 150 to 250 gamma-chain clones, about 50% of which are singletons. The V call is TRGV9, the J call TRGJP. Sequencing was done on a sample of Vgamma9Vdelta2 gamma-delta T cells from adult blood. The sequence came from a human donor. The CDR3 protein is CALWEALGQGLGKKIKVF. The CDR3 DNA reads TGTGCCTTGTGGGAGGCCCTCGGGCAAGGGTTGGGCAAAAAAATCAAGGTATTT.